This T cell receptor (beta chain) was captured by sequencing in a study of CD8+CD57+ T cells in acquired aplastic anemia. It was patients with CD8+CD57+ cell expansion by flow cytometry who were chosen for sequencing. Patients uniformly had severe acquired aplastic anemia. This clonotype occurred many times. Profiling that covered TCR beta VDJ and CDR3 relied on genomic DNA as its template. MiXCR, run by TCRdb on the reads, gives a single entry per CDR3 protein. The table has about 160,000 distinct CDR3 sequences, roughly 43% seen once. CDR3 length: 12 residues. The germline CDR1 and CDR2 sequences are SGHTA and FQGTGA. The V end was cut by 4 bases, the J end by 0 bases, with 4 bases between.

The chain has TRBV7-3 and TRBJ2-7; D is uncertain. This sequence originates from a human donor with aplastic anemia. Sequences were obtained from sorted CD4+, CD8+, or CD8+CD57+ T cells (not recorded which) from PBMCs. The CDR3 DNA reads TGTGCCAGCAGCTCGAACTCCTACGAGCAGTACTTC. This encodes CASSSNSYEQYF.